Given below is one TCR beta chain in context. The CDR3 has 17 residues. J was trimmed by 10 bases and V by 4 bases; bases with no gene match: 15. Germline V CDR1 and CDR2: LGHDT, YNNKEL (reference sequence). This entry belongs to a study of CD8 T cells in Susac syndrome. CD8+ and CD4+ T cells circulating in blood were sequenced for TCR beta. RNA totalling 0.5 to 1 ug underwent reverse transcription with random hexamers. Amplification of TCR beta CDR3 spanned 54 Vbeta and 13 Jbeta via immunoSEQ multiplex PCR. TCRdb re-analysed the immunoSEQ multiplex PCR reads in MiXCR, keeping a single row per CDR3 protein. There are 110,000 or so distinct CDR3 sequences in the sample; around 94% occur only once, and roughly 0.094% lies in the top ten.

The receptor comes from a human donor with multiple sclerosis. The material sequenced was CD4+ T cells from PBMCs. This chain connects TRBV3-1 to TRBJ2-3; 12 bases align to TRBD2. The DNA of the CDR3 is TGTGCCAGCAGCCTCCCTACTAGCGGGGGGCCGGGGGAAGCGCAGTATTTT. It is translated as CASSLPTSGGPGEAQYF.